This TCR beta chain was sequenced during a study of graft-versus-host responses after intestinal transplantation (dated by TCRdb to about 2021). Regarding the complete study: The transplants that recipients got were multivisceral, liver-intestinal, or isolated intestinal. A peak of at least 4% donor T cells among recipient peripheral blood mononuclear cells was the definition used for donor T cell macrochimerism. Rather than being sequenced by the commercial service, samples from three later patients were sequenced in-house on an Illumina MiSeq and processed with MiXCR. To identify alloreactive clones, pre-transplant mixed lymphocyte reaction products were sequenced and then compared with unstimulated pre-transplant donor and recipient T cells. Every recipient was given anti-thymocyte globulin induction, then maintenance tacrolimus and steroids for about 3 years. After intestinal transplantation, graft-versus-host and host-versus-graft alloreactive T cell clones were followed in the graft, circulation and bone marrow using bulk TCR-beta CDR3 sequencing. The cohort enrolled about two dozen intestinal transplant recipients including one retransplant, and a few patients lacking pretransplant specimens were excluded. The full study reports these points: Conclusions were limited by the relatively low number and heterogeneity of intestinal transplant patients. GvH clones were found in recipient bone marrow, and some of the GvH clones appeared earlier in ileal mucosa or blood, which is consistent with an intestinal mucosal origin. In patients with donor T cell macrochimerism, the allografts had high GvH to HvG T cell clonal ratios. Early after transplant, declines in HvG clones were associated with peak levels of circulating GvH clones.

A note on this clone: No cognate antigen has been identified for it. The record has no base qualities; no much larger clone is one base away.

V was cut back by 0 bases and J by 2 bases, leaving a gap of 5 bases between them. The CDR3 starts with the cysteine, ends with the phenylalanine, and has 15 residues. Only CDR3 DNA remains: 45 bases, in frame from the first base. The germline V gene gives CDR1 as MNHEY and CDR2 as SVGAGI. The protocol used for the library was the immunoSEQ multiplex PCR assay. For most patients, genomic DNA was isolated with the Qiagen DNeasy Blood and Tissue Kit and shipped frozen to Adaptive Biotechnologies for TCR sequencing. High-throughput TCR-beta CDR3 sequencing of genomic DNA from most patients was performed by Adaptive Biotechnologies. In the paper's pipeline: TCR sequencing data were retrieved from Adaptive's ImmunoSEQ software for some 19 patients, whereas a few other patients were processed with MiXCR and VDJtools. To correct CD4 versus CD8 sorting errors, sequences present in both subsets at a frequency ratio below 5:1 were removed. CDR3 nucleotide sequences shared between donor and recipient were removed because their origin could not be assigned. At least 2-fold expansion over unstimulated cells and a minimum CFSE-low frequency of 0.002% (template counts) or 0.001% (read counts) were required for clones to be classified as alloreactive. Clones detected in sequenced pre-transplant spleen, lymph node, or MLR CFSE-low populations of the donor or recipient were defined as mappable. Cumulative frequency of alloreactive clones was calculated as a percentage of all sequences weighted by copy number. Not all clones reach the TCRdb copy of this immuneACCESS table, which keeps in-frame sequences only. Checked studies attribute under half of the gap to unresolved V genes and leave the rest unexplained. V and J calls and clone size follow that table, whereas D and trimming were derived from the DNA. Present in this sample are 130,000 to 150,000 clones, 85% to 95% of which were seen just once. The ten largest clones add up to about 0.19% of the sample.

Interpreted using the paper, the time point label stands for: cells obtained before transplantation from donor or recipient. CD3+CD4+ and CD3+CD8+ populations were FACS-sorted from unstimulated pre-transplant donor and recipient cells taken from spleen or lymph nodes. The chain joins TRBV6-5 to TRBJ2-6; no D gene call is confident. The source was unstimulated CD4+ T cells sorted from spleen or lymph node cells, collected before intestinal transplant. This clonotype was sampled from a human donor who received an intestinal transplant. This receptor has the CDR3 CASSYSGTGANVLTF. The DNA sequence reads TGTGCCAGCAGTTACTCGGGGACTGGGGCCAACGTCCTGACTTTC.